This T cell receptor (beta chain) is drawn from a study of cytomegalovirus exposure and HLA in healthy donors. Whole-study context: From donors who were HLA-typed, an early data release held 80 million to 95 million unique TCRs.

Healthy donors of bone marrow made up the group. Comments on this clone: Antigen specificity is unknown.

Use of 60 Vbeta and 13 Jbeta primers characterized the PCR. Assay: immunoSEQ multiplex PCR; the TCRdb copy retains only in-frame clones and omits some. In all, the sample yields around 120,000 clones. Study results and caveats: It was taken for granted in presence/absence analyses that sequencing depth across donors was roughly uniform. In a later analysis, several top co-occurrence clusters appeared linked to parvovirus B19, influenza, CMV and Epstein-Barr virus.

Germline V gene data show CDR1 as MNHEY and CDR2 as SVGAGI. The V end was cut by 2 bases, the J end by 4 bases, with 18 bases between. This CDR3 has 16 amino acids. This clonotype was sampled from a man aged 45 to 65 in good health and CMV-seronegative. The sequenced sample consisted of PBMCs. V is TRBV6-5 and J is TRBJ2-7, with a tentative D call TRBD2 (5 bases). CDR3 sequence: CASSYGRSGKGYEQYF. For the CDR3, the DNA is TGTGCCAGCAGTTACGGGCGATCGGGAAAGGGTTACGAGCAGTACTTC.